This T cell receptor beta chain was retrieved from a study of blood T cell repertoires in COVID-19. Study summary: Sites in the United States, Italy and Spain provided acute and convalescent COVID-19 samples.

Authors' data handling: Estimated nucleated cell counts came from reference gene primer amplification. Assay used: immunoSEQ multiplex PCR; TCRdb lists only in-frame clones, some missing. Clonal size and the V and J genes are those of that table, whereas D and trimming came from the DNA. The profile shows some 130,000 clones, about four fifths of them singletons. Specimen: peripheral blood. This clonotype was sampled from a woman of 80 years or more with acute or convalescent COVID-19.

The CDR3 bases are TGCGCCAGCAGCCAAGGACCGGGTCCCACATACAATGAGCAGTTCTTC. Residues: CASSQGPGPTYNEQFF. V and J are TRBV4-1 and TRBJ2-1; no definite D call. Germline V gene data show CDR1 as MGHRA and CDR2 as YSYEKL. V was trimmed by 1 base and J by 4 bases, leaving 14 bases between them. This CDR3 region has 16 residues.